These 11 T cell receptor beta chains were sequenced from one sample in a study of regulatory T cells in long-lasting Graves disease. The authors built TCR beta libraries using iRepertoire HTBI primers and Arm-PCR of CDR3 regions. TCRdb independently ran MiXCR on the multiplex PCR reads; one entry per CDR3 protein. The sample has a few hundred thousand distinct CDR3 sequences, 23% seen once; the top ten hold approximately 25%. The time point denotes: persistent/refractory GD, antithyroid drugs over 5 years with positive TRAb. The TCR library was prepared using RNA isolated from PBMCs. This sample comprised peripheral blood mononuclear cells (PBMCs), obtained when the disease was refractory, from a patient treated with antithyroid drugs. These receptors were obtained from a female donor with Graves disease.

This clonotype was seen a handful of times. The J gene is TRBJ1-4, the V gene TRBV7-2; TRBD1 agrees at 7 bases. This CDR3 has 12 amino acids. CDR1 and CDR2 (germline): SGHTA, FQGNSA. V dropped 5 bases and J dropped 15; count of bases not matched to a gene: 9. The CDR3 DNA sequence: TGTGCCAGCAGCGAGAACAGGGGTACGGTGTTTTTT. Amino acid sequence: CASSENRGTVFF.

The chain uses TRBV28 and TRBJ1-5; unclear D gene. Germline CDR1 MDHEN, CDR2 SYDVKM. The ends were cut back, 7 bases at V and 2 bases at J, with 12 bases in the middle. The CDR3 extends over 14 amino acids. This chain's CDR3 is CASNGPPGNQPQHF. CDR3 bases: TGTGCCAGCAACGGGCCCCCAGGCAATCAGCCCCAGCATTTT.

This clonotype appeared many times. The chain employs TRBV11-2 and TRBJ1-5; a weak D match, TRBD1 (5 bases). Per germline, CDR1 SGHAT and CDR2 FQNNGV. The V gene lost 1 base and the J gene lost 3 bases, with 13 bases spanning the gap. CDR3 length equals 16 residues. For the CDR3, the DNA is TGTGCCAGCAGCTTAGGTCTAGGGGCAGTCAATCAGCCCCAGCATTTT. It is translated as CASSLGLGAVNQPQHF.

In its sample, this clonotype was seen a few times. The chain has TRBV4-2 and TRBJ1-1; 7 positions match TRBD1. With V trimmed by 4 bases and J by 1 base, 6 bases remained unmatched. The CDR3 is 15 amino acids. Per the germline V gene, CDR1 is LGHNA and CDR2 is YNFKEQ. As DNA, the CDR3 is TGTGCCAGCAGCCCCGGACAGGAGCGGAACACTGAAGCTTTCTTT. The encoded protein is CASSPGQERNTEAFF.

In this sample, this clonotype turned up many times. The chain couples TRBV5-1 to TRBJ1-1, with 7 bases that match TRBD1. The CDR3 covers 13 residues. J lost 6 bases, V lost 4 bases, and 6 bases had no gene match. Germline-derived CDR1 and CDR2 are SGHRS and YFSETQ. In DNA, the CDR3 is TGCGCCAGCAGCCCTCAGACAGGGTCTGAAGCTTTCTTT. Protein product: CASSPQTGSEAFF.

The table lists this clonotype with many counts. The chain recombines TRBV20-1 with TRBJ2-7; 11 bases are shared with TRBD1. Germline CDR1 DFQATT, CDR2 SNEGSKA (reference sequence). There are 15 residues in the CDR3. Trimming cost V 0 bases and J 3 bases; bases outside gene matches: 4. The CDR3: CSARDPDRGLYEQYF. In DNA form, the CDR3 reads TGCAGTGCTAGAGATCCGGACAGGGGGCTCTACGAGCAGTACTTC.

This clonotype was seen more than once but under ten times. This chain connects TRBV7-2 to TRBJ2-7; 16 bases map to TRBD2. Germline CDR1 and CDR2: SGHTA and FQGNSA. The CDR3 loop spans 17 amino acids. Trimming took 4 bases from V and 0 from J; bases not matched to a gene: 3. This CDR3 reads CASSWGTSGRASYEQYF. CDR3 in DNA: TGTGCCAGCAGCTGGGGGACTAGCGGGAGGGCCTCCTACGAGCAGTACTTC.

This clonotype was counted at least ten times. The chain combines TRBV7-2 with TRBJ2-7; TRBD2 aligns across 9 bases. The CDR3 is made up of 17 amino acids. CDR1 SGHTA and CDR2 FQGNSA come from the germline V gene. Trimming at V came to 1 base and at J to 4 bases, leaving 11 bases not matched to a gene. This CDR3 reads CASSLGFAGGPQYEQYF. The CDR3 bases are TGTGCCAGCAGCTTAGGATTTGCGGGAGGGCCCCAGTACGAGCAGTACTTC.

This chain links TRBV12-3 or TRBV12-4 with TRBJ2-2, with D possibly matching TRBD2 (5 bases). The CDR3 has 13 amino acids. With 4 bases removed from V and 7 bases from J, the gap between germline ends came to 10 bases. For the CDR3, the DNA is TGTGCCAGCAGTTCAAGCCGGGGCGGGGAGCTGTTTTTT. It is translated as CASSSSRGGELFF.

The chain is built from TRBV4-2 and TRBJ2-7, with unresolved D. Germline V gene lookup returns CDR1 LGHNA and CDR2 YNFKEQ. Trimming removed 0 bases from V and 9 bases from J, with 9 bases in between. The CDR3 runs 12 residues. The CDR3 DNA reads as TGTGCCAGCAGCCAAGATCCTACGAGGCAGTACTTC. It yields the protein CASSQDPTRQYF.

This clonotype has just a few counts. This chain joins TRBV6-1 and TRBJ2-7; no reliable D call. The V end was cut by 7 bases, the J end by 1 base, with 14 bases between. Germline CDR1 reads MNHNS; CDR2 reads SASEGT. This CDR3 is 14 amino acids long. CDR3 nucleotides: TGTGCCAGCAAAAGGGATCAAATTTCCTACGAGCAGTACTTC. Its translation: CASKRDQISYEQYF.